This TCR beta chain appears in the sequencing data of a study of blood T cell repertoires in COVID-19. Study-wide background: COVID-19 samples collected from the United States, Italy and Spain covered acute and convalescent phases. Sources were T cells, B-cell-depleted T cells, or PBMCs; the material itself was cDNA or gDNA.

TCRdb keeps only in-frame clones here, not all; method: immunoSEQ multiplex PCR. The sample contains fewer than 450,000 clones, about 87% of which appear only once. The CDR3 runs 12 residues. V lost 7 bases and J 0 bases, leaving 5 bases between the germline ends. Germline assignment: CDR1 SEHNR and CDR2 FQNEAQ (reference sequence). Specimen: peripheral blood. The rearrangement joins TRBV7-9 to TRBJ2-3; D is unclear. The TCR originated in a woman between 50 and 59 years old with COVID-19, enrolled during active disease. DNA of the CDR3: TGTGCCAGCACCACTAGCACAGATACGCAGTATTTT. Its protein is CASTTSTDTQYF.